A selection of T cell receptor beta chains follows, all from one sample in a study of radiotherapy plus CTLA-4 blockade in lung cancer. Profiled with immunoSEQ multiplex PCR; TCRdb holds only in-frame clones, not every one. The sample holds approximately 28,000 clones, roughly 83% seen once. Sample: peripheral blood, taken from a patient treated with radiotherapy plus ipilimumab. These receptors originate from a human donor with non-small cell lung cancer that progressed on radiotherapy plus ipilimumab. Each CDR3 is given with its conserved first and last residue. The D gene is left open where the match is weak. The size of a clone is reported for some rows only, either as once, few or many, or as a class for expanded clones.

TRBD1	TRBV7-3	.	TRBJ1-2	TGTGCCAGCAGCCCAGGACAGGGGGCGATTAATGGCTACACCTTC	CASSPGQGAINGYTF
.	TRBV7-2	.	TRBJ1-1	TGTGCCAGCAGCCCCGGCAGGGCATATGAAGCTTTCTTT	CASSPGRAYEAFF
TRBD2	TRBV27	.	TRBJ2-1	TGTGCCAGCAGTCGAGATATAGCGGGAGGGATCAATGAGCAGTTCTTC	CASSRDIAGGINEQFF
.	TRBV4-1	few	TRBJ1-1	TGCGCCAGCAGCCATCGGGAACGGGGGGGAAACACTGAAGCTTTCTTT	CASSHRERGGNTEAFF
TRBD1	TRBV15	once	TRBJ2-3	TGTGCCACCAGCTCCGGGACAGGGGGCGCGGATACGCAGTATTTT	CATSSGTGGADTQYF
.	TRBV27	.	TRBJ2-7	TGTGCCAGCAGTTTATCCTTGGGGGGCTACGAGCAGTACTTC	CASSLSLGGYEQYF
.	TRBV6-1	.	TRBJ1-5	TGTGCCAGCAGTGACTTAGTCCCCGCCTCTCAGAAACGCCAGCATTTT	CASSDLVPASQKRQHF
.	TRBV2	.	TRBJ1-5	TGTGCCAGCAGTGAGGGGGTTGGTCAGCCCCAGCATTTT	CASSEGVGQPQHF
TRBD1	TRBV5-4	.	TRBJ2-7	TGTGCCAGCAGCAGACGCTCGACAGGGGGACACTACGAGCAGTACTTC	CASSRRSTGGHYEQYF
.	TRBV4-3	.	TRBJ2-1	TGCGCCAGCAGCGAGGACAGAAGCTCCTACAATGAGCAGTTCTTC	CASSEDRSSYNEQFF
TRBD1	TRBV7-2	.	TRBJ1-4	TGTGCCAGCAGCTTAACAGGGGATCCTACCACTGAAAAACTGTTTTTT	CASSLTGDPTTEKLFF
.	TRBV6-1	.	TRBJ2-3	TGTGCCAGCAGTGACAACCTTGATACGCAGTATTTT	CASSDNLDTQYF
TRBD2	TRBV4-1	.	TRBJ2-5	TGCGCCAGCAGCCCGGACGTCGGGGGGGCGGTGGAGACCCAGTACTTC	CASSPDVGGAVETQYF
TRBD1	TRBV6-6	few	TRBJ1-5	TGTGCCAGCAGACCTCACGACAGGGACAATCAGCCCCAGCATTTT	CASRPHDRDNQPQHF
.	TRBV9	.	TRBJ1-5	TGTGCCAGCAGCCCTCGGGCGGAACTCAATCAGCCCCAGCATTTT	CASSPRAELNQPQHF
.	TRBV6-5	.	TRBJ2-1	TGTGCCAGCAGCTCGACTAGCTACAATGAGCAGTTCTTC	CASSSTSYNEQFF